This record concerns one T cell receptor beta chain sequence. These data come from a study of blood T cell repertoires in COVID-19. V was clipped by 0 bases and J by 4 bases, with 10 bases between them. The CDR3 loop spans 14 amino acids. Germline V gives CDR1 SGHTS, CDR2 YDEGEE. The method was immunoSEQ multiplex PCR; TCRdb's version includes in-frame clones alone and lacks a portion of them. Among about 140,000 clones, approximately 80% were seen once, and the ten largest hold around a sixth. The sequence was collected from a man aged 45-65 years with acute or convalescent COVID-19. V and J are TRBV5-8 and TRBJ1-2; D not certain. The specimen was peripheral blood. Here the CDR3 DNA reads TGTGCCAGCAGCTTGGGAGAGGACTCCTATGGCTACACCTTC. Its protein product is CASSLGEDSYGYTF.